The rows below give T cell receptor beta chains drawn from one sample of a study of CXCR3-negative and CXCR3-positive naive CD8 T cells. From the 5' RACE reads, TCRdb lists one entry per CDR3 protein and no DNA. This sample's table reports some 120,000 distinct CDR3 sequences. Sequenced input: naive CXCR3+ CD8+ T cells from blood. The receptor source for this set is a human donor in good health. Some clones in this sample may be carry-over from other donors' samples. Both conserved end residues are part of each CDR3. The order of the fields is CDR3 protein, V gene, J gene.

CDR3: CASSPRGSGYEQYF; V: TRBV7-6; J: TRBJ2-7
CDR3: CASSLARDNYEQYF; V: TRBV7-8; J: TRBJ2-7
CDR3: CASSLALAELFNEQFF; V: TRBV7-2; J: TRBJ2-1
CDR3: CASSTGHSSYNEQFF; V: TRBV19; J: TRBJ2-1
CDR3: CSAPKWGAKDNSPLHF; V: TRBV20-1; J: TRBJ1-6
CDR3: CASSQEDTTNEKLFF; V: TRBV3-1; J: TRBJ1-4
CDR3: CVSSEGQSYGYTF; V: TRBV6-4; J: TRBJ1-2
CDR3: CSARDHLKPSTDTQYF; V: TRBV20-1; J: TRBJ2-3
CDR3: CASSRPRGEQFF; V: TRBV7-6; J: TRBJ2-1
CDR3: CASSSGTENIQYF; V: TRBV12-3/TRBV12-4; J: TRBJ2-4
CDR3: CASSLMLSYEQYF; V: TRBV5-1; J: TRBJ2-7
CDR3: CSVEGTPEDQETQYF; V: TRBV29-1; J: TRBJ2-5
CDR3: CSARDLLALQSSYNEQFF; V: TRBV20-1; J: TRBJ2-1
CDR3: CASTLGGSSTDTQYF; V: TRBV28; J: TRBJ2-3
CDR3: CASSYSGSNYEQYF; V: TRBV7-2; J: TRBJ2-7
CDR3: CASSPFYEQYF; V: TRBV7-9; J: TRBJ2-7
CDR3: CASSPQHRTGELFF; V: TRBV13; J: TRBJ2-2
CDR3: CASDGGGAAEAFF; V: TRBV2; J: TRBJ1-1
CDR3: CASSHRDRLTGELFF; V: TRBV7-9; J: TRBJ2-2
CDR3: CASSEYWGPNEKLFF; V: TRBV25-1; J: TRBJ1-4
CDR3: CASSLVLMVGRDSYNEQFF; V: TRBV5-1; J: TRBJ2-1
CDR3: CASSSWTENYGYTF; V: TRBV7-9; J: TRBJ1-2
CDR3: CASSFGDSNEKLFF; V: TRBV7-6; J: TRBJ1-4
CDR3: CASRSRDLAYEQYF; V: TRBV6-2/TRBV6-3; J: TRBJ2-7
CDR3: CATSDPENYYEQYF; V: TRBV24-1; J: TRBJ2-7
CDR3: CASSYQGASYEQYF; V: TRBV6-5; J: TRBJ2-7
CDR3: CASSLGWEGEYNEQFF; V: TRBV7-9; J: TRBJ2-1
CDR3: CASSLVSSGRAAYEQYF; V: TRBV5-6; J: TRBJ2-7
CDR3: CASSVDRRSYEQYF; V: TRBV2; J: TRBJ2-7
CDR3: CASSSTTGYGNQPQHF; V: TRBV28; J: TRBJ1-5
CDR3: CASSLAGPDGEQFF; V: TRBV5-1; J: TRBJ2-1
CDR3: CASSSPTGWETQYF; V: TRBV7-6; J: TRBJ2-5
CDR3: CASSQVGRALDEQYF; V: TRBV3-1; J: TRBJ2-7
CDR3: CASSLSGNSGNTIYF; V: TRBV27; J: TRBJ1-3
CDR3: CASSYSGLLSGNTIYF; V: TRBV6-6; J: TRBJ1-3
CDR3: CSVEGGEVTEAFF; V: TRBV29-1; J: TRBJ1-1
CDR3: CASTLGTSGNNEQFF; V: TRBV19; J: TRBJ2-1
CDR3: CASSSGTGYYNEQFF; V: TRBV5-1; J: TRBJ2-1
CDR3: CASSPTQEVRYEQYF; V: TRBV11-2; J: TRBJ2-7
CDR3: CASSPVPTGTSGYEQYF; V: TRBV5-1; J: TRBJ2-7
CDR3: CASSGPPQEFTDTQYF; V: TRBV9; J: TRBJ2-3
CDR3: CASRDGGGLSSYNEQFF; V: TRBV6-2/TRBV6-3; J: TRBJ2-1
CDR3: CASSQEVGGQNEQFF; V: TRBV4-1; J: TRBJ2-1
CDR3: CSVELVGMNTGELFF; V: TRBV29-1; J: TRBJ2-2
CDR3: CASTDTGELFF; V: TRBV7-9; J: TRBJ2-2
CDR3: CASSQEGASLWETQYF; V: TRBV4-2; J: TRBJ2-5
CDR3: CASSYVEGASGANVLTF; V: TRBV6-5; J: TRBJ2-6
CDR3: CSARGRPPTDTQYF; V: TRBV20-1; J: TRBJ2-3
CDR3: CASSSRLATLEQFF; V: TRBV28; J: TRBJ2-1
CDR3: CSAARAGNRFNEQFF; V: TRBV20-1; J: TRBJ2-1
CDR3: CAISVLGLADNEQFF; V: TRBV10-3; J: TRBJ2-1
CDR3: CASSYRGLANYGYTF; V: TRBV28; J: TRBJ1-2
CDR3: CASRGSGGDDEQFF; V: TRBV7-2; J: TRBJ2-1
CDR3: CASSYSAGNNEKLFF; V: TRBV6-5; J: TRBJ1-4
CDR3: CASIRYRGSYNERFF; V: TRBV7-6; J: TRBJ2-1
CDR3: CASSLDPGIDQPQHF; V: TRBV7-9; J: TRBJ1-5
CDR3: CASSPPVGANVLTF; V: TRBV4-1; J: TRBJ2-6
CDR3: CASSLGLAGGPKYNEQFF; V: TRBV19; J: TRBJ2-1
CDR3: CASSSDRLAVDTDTQYF; V: TRBV7-9; J: TRBJ2-3